One and the same sample provided the 20 T cell receptor beta chains below, sequenced in a study of T cells in Graves' hyperthyroidism and ophthalmopathy. Authors of the study amplified TCR beta CDR3 regions from RNA transcripts. Primed by the HTBI set, a first-round RT-PCR was run on the TCR CDR3. From the multiplex PCR reads, TCRdb called clonotypes with MiXCR, one entry per CDR3 protein. The data show fewer than 700,000 distinct CDR3 sequences, 15% to 20% seen once. The sample comprised blood. These receptors were taken from a woman between 25 and 40 years old with Graves' hyperthyroidism.

This clonotype has more than one count but fewer than ten. The chain joins TRBV5-1 to TRBJ2-7, with D tentatively TRBD1 or TRBD2 (5 bases each). V was clipped by 5 bases and J by 7 bases, with 10 bases between them. The CDR3 contains 11 residues. CDR1 is SGHRS and CDR2 is YFSETQ in the germline V gene. The CDR3 protein is CASRLGVEQYF. The CDR3 DNA follows: TGCGCCAGCAGACTAGGGGTTGAGCAGTACTTC.

In this sample, this clonotype turned up many times. The chain is built from TRBV6-2 or TRBV6-3 and TRBJ2-2; D unclear. The germline CDR1 and CDR2 sequences are MNHEY and SVGEGT. Trimming cost V 3 bases and J 5 bases, with 4 bases left between them. The CDR3 is made up of 12 amino acids. CDR3 in DNA: TGTGCCAGCAGTTATTTGACCGGGGAGCTGTTTTTT. It specifies CASSYLTGELFF.

The sample holds many counts of this clonotype. The V and J genes are TRBV12-5 and TRBJ1-5; D possibly corresponds to TRBD1 (5 bases). Trimming left V 3 bases short and J 0 bases short, with 12 bases between. CDR3 length equals 16 residues. Germline-derived CDR1 and CDR2 are LGHNT and FRNRAP. The DNA of the CDR3 is TGTGCTAGTGGTTTCCCCCCAGGGCATAGCAATCAGCCCCAGCATTTT. As protein: CASGFPPGHSNQPQHF.

Notes on this clonotype: An end of the junction does not agree with germline; a read error may underlie this. The chain uses TRBV6-5 and TRBJ1-1; the D is unclear. CDR1 and CDR2 (germline): MNHEY, SVGAGI. The CDR3 extends over 16 amino acids. CDR3: CPSSYKSLANPLRAFF. The CDR3 region has the DNA TGTCCCAGCAGTTATAAATCTCTAGCCAACCCCTTGAGAGCTTTCTTT.

This clonotype was found many times. This chain joins TRBV7-3 and TRBJ2-1, with no clear D. The ends were cut back, 5 bases at V and 5 bases at J, with 10 bases in the middle. CDR1 is SGHTA and CDR2 is FQGTGA in the germline V gene. The CDR3 loop spans 13 amino acids. Written as DNA, the CDR3 is TGTGCCAGCAGCGTTACGTCTAACAATGAGCAGTTCTTC. As protein: CASSVTSNNEQFF.

In its sample, this clonotype was seen many times. V usage is TRBV2 and J usage is TRBJ2-7; D unresolved. Per germline, CDR1 SNHLY and CDR2 FYNNEI. This CDR3 is 15 amino acids long. V was clipped by 2 bases and J by 4 bases, with 15 bases between them. CDR3 residues: CASSEYQGAFYEQYF. The CDR3 DNA reads as TGTGCCAGCAGTGAATATCAAGGAGCCTTTTACGAGCAGTACTTC. Based on the CDR3 plus reference TRBV2 and TRBJ2-7, the full variable domain is EPEVTQTPSHQVTQMGQEVILRCVPISNHLYFYWYRQILGQKVEFLVSFYNNEISEKSEIFDDQFSVERPDGSNFTLKIRSTKLEDSAMYFCASSEYQGAFYEQYFGPGTRLTVT.

This clonotype was seen ten or more times. The V and J genes are TRBV10-3 and TRBJ1-5; no reliable D call. Looked up from germline, CDR1 is ENHRY and CDR2 is SYGVKD. This CDR3 contains 14 residues. V shed 0 bases and J shed 2 bases, with 5 bases lying between them. The CDR3 region is CAISESVGNQPQHF. The CDR3 bases are TGTGCCATCAGTGAGTCGGTGGGCAATCAGCCCCAGCATTTT.

The genes are TRBV12-3 or TRBV12-4 and TRBJ1-1; D ambiguous. This CDR3 has 13 amino acids. V was pared by 7 bases and J by 6 bases, with 15 bases between. CDR3 in DNA: TGTGCCAGCAAGAGGGAACTTAACGCTGAAGCTTTCTTT. Translating gives CASKRELNAEAFF.

This clonotype has a count of ten or more. The chain employs TRBV27 and TRBJ1-2, with TRBD1 matching over 10 bases. This CDR3 is built from 15 residues. V was clipped by 2 bases and J by 7 bases; unmatched bases: 7. Germline V CDR1 and CDR2: MNHEY, SMNVEV (reference sequence). The CDR3 nucleotides are TGTGCCAGCAGTTTAGGTCGACAGGGGGCGGGTGGCTACACCTTC. It yields the protein CASSLGRQGAGGYTF.

At least ten counts were recorded for this clonotype. This sequence joins TRBV28 and TRBJ2-7; D may be TRBD2 (6 bases). CDR3 length: 15 residues. Trimming removed 2 bases from V and 1 base from J, with 12 bases in between. Per the germline V gene, CDR1 is MDHEN and CDR2 is SYDVKM. The CDR3 DNA follows: TGTGCCAGCAGTTTAGGCGGGGTGGAATCCTACGAGCAGTACTTC. This translates into CASSLGGVESYEQYF. Supplemented by reference TRBV28 and TRBJ2-7, the full variable domain reads DVKVTQSSRYLVKRTGEKVFLECVQDMDHENMFWYRQDPGLGLRLIYFSYDVKMKEKGDIPEGYSVSREKKERFSLILESASTNQTSMYLCASSLGGVESYEQYFGPGTRLTVT.

The chain uses TRBV29-1 and TRBJ1-2; possible D gene TRBD1, 5 bases. The CDR3 covers 12 residues. The germline V gene encodes CDR1 SQVTM and CDR2 ANQGSEA. The ends were cut back, 4 bases at V and 2 bases at J, with 8 bases in the middle. The CDR3 DNA reads TGCAGCGTTGGACGGGGGAACTATGGCTACACCTTC. Amino acids: CSVGRGNYGYTF.

This clonotype was seen many times. The chain uses TRBV4-1 and TRBJ2-3; D gene uncertain. This CDR3 region has 12 residues. Germline V CDR1 and CDR2: MGHRA, YSYEKL. V gave up 0 bases and J gave up 7 bases, with 5 bases separating them. The chain's CDR3 is CASSQDVNTQYF. The CDR3 bases are TGCGCCAGCAGCCAAGACGTCAATACGCAGTATTTT.

The table lists this clonotype with many counts. The gene calls are TRBV20-1 and TRBJ2-7; D gene ambiguous. Trimming took off 6 bases at V and 2 bases at J, with 14 bases between the two ends. The CDR3 consists of 13 residues. The V gene's germline CDR1 is DFQATT and CDR2 SNEGSKA (reference sequence). This CDR3 is CSATGFRAYEQYF. Here the CDR3 DNA reads TGCAGTGCAACGGGTTTCCGGGCCTACGAGCAGTACTTC.

This clonotype turned up a few times. The chain's CDR3 is CASSQDGRDEQFF. The CDR3 DNA reads as TGTGCCAGCAGCCAAGATGGTAGGGATGAGCAGTTCTTC. V is TRBV5-4 and J is TRBJ2-1; D gene ambiguous. Trimming stripped 4 bases from V and 8 bases from J, with 13 bases between. The CDR3 is 13 residues long. Germline CDR1 SGHNT, CDR2 YYREEE (reference sequence).

There are a few counts of this clonotype. The chain has TRBV12-3 or TRBV12-4 and TRBJ2-5; D unresolved. The CDR3 spans 13 residues. V lost 3 bases and J 4 bases, leaving 9 bases between the germline ends. CDR3 sequence reads: CASSLVLVETQYF. The CDR3 DNA is TGTGCCAGCAGTTTGGTCCTCGTAGAGACCCAGTACTTC.

The chain recombines TRBV3-1 with TRBJ2-5, with 10 bases aligning to TRBD2. CDR3 length: 20 amino acids. The germline V gene encodes CDR1 LGHDT and CDR2 YNNKEL (reference sequence). J was trimmed by 3 bases and V by 4 bases; bases with no gene match: 20. The CDR3: CASSRAGTSETGHIKETQYF. CDR3 nucleotides: TGTGCCAGCAGCCGGGCCGGGACTAGCGAGACAGGACATATAAAAGAGACCCAGTACTTC.

This clonotype was detected ten times or more. The V call is TRBV6-1, the J call TRBJ1-3, with TRBD1 matching over 9 bases. Germline V gene sequence: CDR1 MNHNS, CDR2 SASEGT. The V segment lost 5 bases and the J segment 2 bases; nucleotides outside the gene matches: 4. The CDR3 spans 15 residues. As DNA, the CDR3 is TGTGCCAGCAGTTGGACAGGGGAGGCTGGAAACACCATATATTTT. It specifies CASSWTGEAGNTIYF.

At least ten counts were recorded for this clonotype. V and J are TRBV5-1 and TRBJ2-5; D not certain. This CDR3 has 13 residues. With 1 base removed from V and 3 bases from J, the gap between germline ends came to 7 bases. Germline V gene lookup returns CDR1 SGHRS and CDR2 YFSETQ. Here the CDR3 reads CASSLQVEETQYF. The CDR3, as DNA: TGCGCCAGCAGCTTGCAGGTAGAAGAGACCCAGTACTTC. Full variable domain (outside the CDR3, taken from reference TRBV5-1 and TRBJ2-5): KAGVTQTPRYLIKTRGQQVTLSCSPISGHRSVSWYQQTPGQGLQFLFEYFSETQRNKGNFPGRFSGRQFSNSRSEMNVSTLELGDSALYLCASSLQVEETQYFGPGTRLLVL.

At least ten counts were recorded for this clonotype. The chain has TRBV18 and TRBJ2-2, with D possibly matching TRBD1 (6 bases). Germline CDR1 and CDR2: KGHSH and LQKENI. V shed 2 bases and J shed 5 bases, with 9 bases lying between them. The CDR3 consists of 14 residues. Written as DNA, the CDR3 is TGTGCCAGCTCACCAGGGACATCGACCGGGGAGCTGTTTTTT. It specifies CASSPGTSTGELFF.

This clonotype has a count of ten or more. This chain joins TRBV11-2 and TRBJ2-7; TRBD2 aligns across 8 bases. The length of the CDR3 is 15 residues. With 5 bases clipped from V and 0 bases from J, the junction kept 6 bases outside the gene matches. The germline V gene encodes CDR1 SGHAT and CDR2 FQNNGV. Written as DNA, the CDR3 is TGTGCCAGCAGCCCCACCGGGACTAGCTCCTACGAGCAGTACTTC. Its protein product is CASSPTGTSSYEQYF.